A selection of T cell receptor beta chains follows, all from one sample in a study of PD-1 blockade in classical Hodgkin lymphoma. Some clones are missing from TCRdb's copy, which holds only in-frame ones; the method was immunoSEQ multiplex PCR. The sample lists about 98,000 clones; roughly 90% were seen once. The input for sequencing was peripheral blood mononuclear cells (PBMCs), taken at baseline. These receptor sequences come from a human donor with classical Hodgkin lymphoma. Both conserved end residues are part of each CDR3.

CASSLYWTGAYGYTF | TRBJ1-2 | TRBV7-7 | 15
CASSFEGGTDTQYF | TRBJ2-3 | TRBV5-1 | 14
CASSSRGTGYEKLFF | TRBJ1-4 | TRBV19 | 15
CASTDPGHSYEQYF | TRBJ2-7 | TRBV28 | 14
CASSLVNEQFF | TRBJ2-1 | TRBV11-2 | 11
CASSLGVGGGLQETQYF | TRBJ2-5 | TRBV7-3 | 17
CASSLGGSYEQYF | TRBJ2-7 | TRBV28 | 13
CASSPGQGINQPQHF | TRBJ1-5 | TRBV7-9 | 15
CASSRTGNSYEQYF | TRBJ2-7 | TRBV5-1 | 14
CASSRYTVEQYF | TRBJ2-7 | TRBV14 | 12
CASSPQPAGGETQYF | TRBJ2-5 | TRBV12-1 | 15
CASSGEGQADEQYF | TRBJ2-7 | TRBV9 | 14
CASFTGDSNQPQHF | TRBJ1-5 | TRBV6-6 | 14
CSVGSGLKTNTGELFF | TRBJ2-2 | TRBV29-1 | 16
CASSQTPGVREQYF | TRBJ2-7 | TRBV23-1 | 14
CASSPRAYTEQFF | TRBJ2-1 | TRBV5-4 | 13
CASSLPTGITEAFF | TRBJ1-1 | TRBV28 | 14
CASSLSADRYNQPQHF | TRBJ1-5 | TRBV5-6 | 16
CAWRGSRYEQYF | TRBJ2-7 | TRBV30 | 12
CASSLVAVFSTDTQYF | TRBJ2-3 | TRBV5-1 | 16
CASSPGDSLAKNIQYF | TRBJ2-4 | TRBV7-3 | 16
CASSQVGSSYEQYF | TRBJ2-7 | TRBV4-1 | 14
CARLRGPNEQYF | TRBJ2-7 | TRBV6-5 | 12
CASSLATGRETQYF | TRBJ2-5 | TRBV5-1 | 14
CASSYRGGNQPQHF | TRBJ1-5 | TRBV6-6 | 14
CASSEGGRANEQFF | TRBJ2-1 | TRBV25-1 | 14
CAISAGQGQLFF | TRBJ1-4 | TRBV10-3 | 12
CASSPGGSEAFF | TRBJ1-1 | TRBV7-6 | 12
CASSFLAGEVPYEQYF | TRBJ2-7 | TRBV7-9 | 16
CASSLRAGGEVGDTQYF | TRBJ2-3 | TRBV7-7 | 17
CASSKAATGDHTQYF | TRBJ2-3 | TRBV19 | 15
CASSAGANVLTF | TRBJ2-6 | TRBV2 | 12
CASSLEVDTQYF | TRBJ2-3 | TRBV5-1 | 12
CASSIGAGVYEQYF | TRBJ2-7 | TRBV19 | 14
CASIPPVVSGNTIYF | TRBJ1-3 | TRBV10-2 | 15
CASSVGTGFNQPQHF | TRBJ1-5 | TRBV7-9 | 15
CASSLDPGTGYGYTF | TRBJ1-2 | TRBV7-2 | 15
CASSPWAGDLATNEKLFF | TRBJ1-4 | TRBV19 | 18
CASSANFGDTQYF | TRBJ2-3 | TRBV2 | 13
CSVSKFSYNEQFF | TRBJ2-1 | TRBV29-1 | 13
CASSLDSPYEQYF | TRBJ2-7 | TRBV13 | 13
CASSLGSVATNEKLFF | TRBJ1-4 | TRBV7-9 | 16
CASSEAVGGGQETQYF | TRBJ2-5 | TRBV6-1 | 16
CASSLAVSTDTQYF | TRBJ2-3 | TRBV5-1 | 14
CAISEGGHEQYF | TRBJ2-7 | TRBV10-3 | 12
CASSLARGSTEAFF | TRBJ1-1 | TRBV7-3 | 14
CASSYGPGGGYTF | TRBJ1-2 | TRBV6-5 | 13
CASSEGNTGELFF | TRBJ2-2 | TRBV10-1 | 13
CSVFSGRPEQFF | TRBJ2-1 | TRBV29-1 | 12
CASSRLDTQYF | TRBJ2-3 | TRBV28 | 11
CAISVQFSGNTIYF | TRBJ1-3 | TRBV10-3 | 14
CASSPGQIANYEQYF | TRBJ2-7 | TRBV7-3 | 15
CASGTVEQYF | - | TRBV6-1 | 10
CASIPRLAGGNEQFF | TRBJ2-1 | TRBV27 | 15
CASSEGPYGYTF | TRBJ1-2 | TRBV6-1 | 12
CASSPTDGNTIYF | TRBJ1-3 | TRBV9 | 13
CASSPREGSYEQYF | TRBJ2-7 | TRBV18 | 14
CASSPTSGTHEQYF | TRBJ2-7 | TRBV6-5 | 14
CASSEGRGSWETQYF | TRBJ2-5 | TRBV6-1 | 15